This T cell receptor (beta chain) was captured in a study of blood T cell repertoires in COVID-19. Study-wide background: Material from acute and convalescent COVID-19 was sourced from the United States, Italy and Spain. The analysed material was cDNA or gDNA that came from T cells, B-cell-depleted T cells, or PBMCs.

V lost 4 bases and J 5 bases, leaving 22 bases between the germline ends. There are 17 residues in the CDR3. The germline CDR1 and CDR2 sequences are LGHDT and YNNKEL (reference sequence). Participants came from under 30 US areas, aged roughly 18 to 90 years. Cohort 3 recovery required two negative PCRs, clearance, or symptom resolution. Libraries were prepared by immunoSEQ multiplex PCR; TCRdb keeps only in-frame clonotypes and omits some of them. Of about 300,000 clones listed, just over 85% are singletons. V is TRBV3-1 (or the pseudogene TRBV3-2) and J is TRBJ2-3; no definite D call. The clonotype was recovered from a man aged 25 to 40 who had recovered from COVID-19. Specimen: PBMCs or T cells enriched from blood (not recorded which). CDR3 DNA sequence: TGTGCCAGCAGCCTTTCGGAACGTATCCTTCGAGGAGATACGCAGTATTTT. Translation: CASSLSERILRGDTQYF.